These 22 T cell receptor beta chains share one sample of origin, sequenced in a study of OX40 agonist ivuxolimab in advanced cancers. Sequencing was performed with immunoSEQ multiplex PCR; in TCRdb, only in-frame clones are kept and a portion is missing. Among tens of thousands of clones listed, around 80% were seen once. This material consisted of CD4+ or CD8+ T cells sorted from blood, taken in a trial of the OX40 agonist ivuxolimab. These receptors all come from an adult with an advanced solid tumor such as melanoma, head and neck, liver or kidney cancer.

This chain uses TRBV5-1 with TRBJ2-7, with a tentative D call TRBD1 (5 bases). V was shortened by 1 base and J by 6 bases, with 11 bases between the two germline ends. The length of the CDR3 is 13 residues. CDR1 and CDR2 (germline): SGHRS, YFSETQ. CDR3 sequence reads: CASSLKSGREQYF. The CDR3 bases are TGCGCCAGCAGCTTGAAATCAGGGCGCGAGCAGTACTTC.

CDR3 residues: CASSPRTVYEQYF. In nucleotides, the CDR3 is TGTGCCAGCAGTCCTCGGACGGTTTACGAGCAGTACTTC. The rearrangement links TRBV28 to TRBJ2-7; D ambiguous. The germline V gene has CDR1 MDHEN and CDR2 SYDVKM. V was cut by 5 bases and J by 4 bases, with 12 bases left in between. This CDR3 comprises 13 residues. The full variable domain, with the rest looked up from reference TRBV28 and TRBJ2-7, is DVKVTQSSRYLVKRTGEKVFLECVQDMDHENMFWYRQDPGLGLRLIYFSYDVKMKEKGDIPEGYSVSREKKERFSLILESASTNQTSMYLCASSPRTVYEQYFGPGTRLTVT.

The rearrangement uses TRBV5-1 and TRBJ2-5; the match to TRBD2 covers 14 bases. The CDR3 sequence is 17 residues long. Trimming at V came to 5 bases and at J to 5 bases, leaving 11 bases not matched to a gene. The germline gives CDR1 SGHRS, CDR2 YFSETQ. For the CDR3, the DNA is TGCGCCAGCAGTCCCGGGACTAGCGGGAGTTTCGAGGAGACCCAGTACTTC. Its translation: CASSPGTSGSFEETQYF.

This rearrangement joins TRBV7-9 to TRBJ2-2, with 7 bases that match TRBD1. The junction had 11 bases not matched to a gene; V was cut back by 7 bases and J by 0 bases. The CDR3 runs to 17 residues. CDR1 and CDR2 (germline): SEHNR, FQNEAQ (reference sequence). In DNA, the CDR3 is TGTGCCAGCATCCACCCCCCGGACAGGACGAACACCGGGGAGCTGTTTTTT. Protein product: CASIHPPDRTNTGELFF.

The CDR3 DNA follows: TGTGCCAGCAGCTTGCCAAAAGCGGGACAGCAAGAGACCCAGTACTTC. The encoded protein is CASSLPKAGQQETQYF. The chain employs TRBV5-6 and TRBJ2-5, with D perhaps given as TRBD1 or TRBD2 (7 bases each). Germline V gene sequence: CDR1 SGHDT, CDR2 YYEEEE. V lost 1 base and J 2 bases, leaving 15 bases between the germline ends. The CDR3 is 16 amino acids.

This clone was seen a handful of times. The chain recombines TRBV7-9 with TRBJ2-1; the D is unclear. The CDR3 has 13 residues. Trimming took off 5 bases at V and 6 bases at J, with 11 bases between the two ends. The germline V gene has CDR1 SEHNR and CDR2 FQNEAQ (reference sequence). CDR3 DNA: TGTGCCAGCAGCGGCTATTCGCTCAATGAGCAGTTCTTC. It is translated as CASSGYSLNEQFF.

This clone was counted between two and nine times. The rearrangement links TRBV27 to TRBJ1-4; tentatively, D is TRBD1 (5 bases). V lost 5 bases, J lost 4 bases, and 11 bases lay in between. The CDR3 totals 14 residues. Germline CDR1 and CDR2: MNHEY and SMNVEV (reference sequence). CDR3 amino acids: CASSGPGLNEKLFF. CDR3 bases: TGTGCCAGCAGTGGACCGGGACTTAATGAAAAACTGTTTTTT.

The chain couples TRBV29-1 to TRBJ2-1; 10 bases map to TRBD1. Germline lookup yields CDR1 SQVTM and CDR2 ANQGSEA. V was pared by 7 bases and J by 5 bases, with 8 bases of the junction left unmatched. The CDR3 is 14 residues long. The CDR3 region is CSGDRGLGDNEQFF. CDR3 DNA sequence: TGCAGCGGAGACAGGGGGCTTGGGGACAATGAGCAGTTCTTC.

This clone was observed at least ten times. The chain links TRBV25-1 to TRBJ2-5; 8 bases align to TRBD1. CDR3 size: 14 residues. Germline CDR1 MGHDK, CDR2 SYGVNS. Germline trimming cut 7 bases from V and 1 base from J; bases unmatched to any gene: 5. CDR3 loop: CASNQGALQETQYF. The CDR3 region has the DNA TGTGCCAGCAATCAGGGGGCGCTCCAAGAGACCCAGTACTTC.

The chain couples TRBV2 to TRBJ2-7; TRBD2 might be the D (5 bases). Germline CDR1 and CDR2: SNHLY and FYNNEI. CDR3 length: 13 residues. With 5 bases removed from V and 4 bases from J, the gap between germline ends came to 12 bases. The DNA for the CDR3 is TGTGCCAGCAGTTTTATCGGGGATTACGAGCAGTACTTC. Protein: CASSFIGDYEQYF.

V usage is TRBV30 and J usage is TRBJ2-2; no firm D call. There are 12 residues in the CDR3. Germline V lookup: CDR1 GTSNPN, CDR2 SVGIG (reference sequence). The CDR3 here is CFGRSNTGELFF. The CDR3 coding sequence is TGTTTTGGGCGATCGAACACCGGGGAGCTGTTTTTT.

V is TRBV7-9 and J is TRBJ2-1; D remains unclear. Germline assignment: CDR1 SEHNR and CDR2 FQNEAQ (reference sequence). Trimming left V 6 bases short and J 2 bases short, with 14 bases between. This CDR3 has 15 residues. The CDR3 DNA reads TGTGCCAGCAGGCACGACGTCCTCGCCTACAATGAGCAGTTCTTC. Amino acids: CASRHDVLAYNEQFF. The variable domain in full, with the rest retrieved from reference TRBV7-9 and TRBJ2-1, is DTGVSQNPRHKITKRGQNVTFRCDPISEHNRLYWYRQTLGQGPEFLTYFQNEAQLEKSRLLSDRFSAERPKGSFSTLEIQRTEQGDSAMYLCASRHDVLAYNEQFFGPGTRLTVL.

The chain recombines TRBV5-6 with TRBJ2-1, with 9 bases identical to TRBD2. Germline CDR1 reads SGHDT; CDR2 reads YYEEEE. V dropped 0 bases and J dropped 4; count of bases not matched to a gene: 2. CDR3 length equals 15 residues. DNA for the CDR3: TGTGCCAGCAGCTTGGGGCTAGCGGGATACAATGAGCAGTTCTTC. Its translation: CASSLGLAGYNEQFF.

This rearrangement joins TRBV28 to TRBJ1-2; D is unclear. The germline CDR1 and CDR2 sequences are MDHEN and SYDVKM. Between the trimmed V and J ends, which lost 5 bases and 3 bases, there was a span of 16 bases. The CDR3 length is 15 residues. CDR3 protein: CASSPHGRSDYGYTF. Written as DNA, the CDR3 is TGTGCCAGCAGTCCCCACGGAAGGTCGGACTATGGCTACACCTTC.

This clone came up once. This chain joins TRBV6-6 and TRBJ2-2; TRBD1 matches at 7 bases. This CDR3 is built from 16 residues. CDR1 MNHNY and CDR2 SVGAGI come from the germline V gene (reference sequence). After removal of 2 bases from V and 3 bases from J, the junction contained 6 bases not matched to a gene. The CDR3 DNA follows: TGTGCCAGCAGTTACATGAAGGGGGCAGACACCGGGGAGCTGTTTTTT. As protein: CASSYMKGADTGELFF.

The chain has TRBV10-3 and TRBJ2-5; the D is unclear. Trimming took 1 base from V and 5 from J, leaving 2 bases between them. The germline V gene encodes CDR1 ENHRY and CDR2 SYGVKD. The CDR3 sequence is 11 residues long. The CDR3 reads CAISEWETQYF. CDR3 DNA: TGTGCCATCAGTGAGTGGGAGACCCAGTACTTC.

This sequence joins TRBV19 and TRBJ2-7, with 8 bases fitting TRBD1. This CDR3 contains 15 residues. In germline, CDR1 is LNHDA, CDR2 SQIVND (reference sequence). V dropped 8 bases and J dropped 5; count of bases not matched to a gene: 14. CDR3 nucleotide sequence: TGTGCCAGTCGGCCTCAGGGGGCGGTCTGGCACGAGCAGTACTTC. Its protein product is CASRPQGAVWHEQYF. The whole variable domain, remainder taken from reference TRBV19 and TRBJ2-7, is DGGITQSPKYLFRKEGQNVTLSCEQNLNHDAMYWYRQDPGQGLRLIYYSQIVNDFQKGDIAEGYSVSREKKESFPLTVTSAQKNPTAFYLCASRPQGAVWHEQYFGPGTRLTVT.

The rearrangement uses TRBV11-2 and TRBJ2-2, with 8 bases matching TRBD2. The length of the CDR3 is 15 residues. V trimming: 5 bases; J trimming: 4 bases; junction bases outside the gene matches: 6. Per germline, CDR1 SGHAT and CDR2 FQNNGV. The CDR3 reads CASSHGRGGTGELFF. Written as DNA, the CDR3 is TGTGCCAGCAGCCACGGCCGGGGGGGCACCGGGGAGCTGTTTTTT.

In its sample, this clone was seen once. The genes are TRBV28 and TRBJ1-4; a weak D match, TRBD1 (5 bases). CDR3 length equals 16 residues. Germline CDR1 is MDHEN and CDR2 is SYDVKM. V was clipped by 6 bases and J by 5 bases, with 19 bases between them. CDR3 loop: CASSSWGIRENEKLFF. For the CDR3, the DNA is TGTGCCAGCAGCTCATGGGGGATACGGGAAAATGAAAAACTGTTTTTT. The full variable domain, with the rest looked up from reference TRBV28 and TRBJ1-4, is DVKVTQSSRYLVKRTGEKVFLECVQDMDHENMFWYRQDPGLGLRLIYFSYDVKMKEKGDIPEGYSVSREKKERFSLILESASTNQTSMYLCASSSWGIRENEKLFFGSGTQLSVL.

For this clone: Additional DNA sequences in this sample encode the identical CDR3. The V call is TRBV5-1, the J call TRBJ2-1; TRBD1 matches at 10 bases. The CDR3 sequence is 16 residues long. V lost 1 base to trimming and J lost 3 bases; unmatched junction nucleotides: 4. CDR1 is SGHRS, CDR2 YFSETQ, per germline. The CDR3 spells CASSLFRDRGYNEQFF. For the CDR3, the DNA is TGCGCCAGCAGCTTGTTCCGGGACAGGGGCTACAATGAGCAGTTCTTC.

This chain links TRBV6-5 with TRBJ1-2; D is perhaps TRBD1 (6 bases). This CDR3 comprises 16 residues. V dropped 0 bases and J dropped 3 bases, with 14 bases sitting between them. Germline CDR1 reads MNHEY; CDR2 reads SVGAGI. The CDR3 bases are TGTGCCAGCAGTTACTCGGGGGCGGGGATCGACTATGGCTACACCTTC. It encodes CASSYSGAGIDYGYTF.

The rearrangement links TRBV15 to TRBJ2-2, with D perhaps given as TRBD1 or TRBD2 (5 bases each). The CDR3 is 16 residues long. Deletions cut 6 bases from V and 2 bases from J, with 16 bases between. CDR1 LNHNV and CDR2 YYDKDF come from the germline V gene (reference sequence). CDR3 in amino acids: CATRPDRGANTGELFF. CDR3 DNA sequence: TGTGCCACCAGGCCCGACCGGGGCGCAAACACCGGGGAGCTGTTTTTT. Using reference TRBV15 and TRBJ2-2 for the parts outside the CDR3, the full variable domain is DAMVIQNPRYQVTQFGKPVTLSCSQTLNHNVMYWYQQKSSQAPKLLFHYYDKDFNNEADTPDNFQSRRPNTSFCFLDIRSPGLGDTAMYLCATRPDRGANTGELFFGEGSRLTVL.